The sequence of this TCR beta chain was determined in a study of blood T cell repertoires in COVID-19. Study overall: From T cells, B-cell-depleted T cells, or PBMCs came the material, which was cDNA or gDNA.

Repertoires were generated with immunoSEQ multiplex PCR, while TCRdb's copy carries only in-frame clones and drops some. The profile shows more than 25,000 clones, 85% to 90% of them singletons. The germline V gene has CDR1 SQVTM and CDR2 ANQGSEA. The CDR3 has 13 residues. Trimming took 8 bases from V and 5 from J; bases not matched to a gene: 8. This TCR came from an older man with acute or convalescent COVID-19. Sequenced material: peripheral blood. The J gene is TRBJ2-1, the V gene TRBV29-1; 8 bases match TRBD1. The CDR3 DNA sequence: TGCAGCCTGGGGGTGACAGGGGACAATGAGCAGTTCTTC. It specifies CSLGVTGDNEQFF.